This T cell receptor (beta chain) was sequenced for a study of cytomegalovirus exposure and HLA in healthy donors. It was with 60 Vbeta and 13 Jbeta primers that the PCR ran. TCRdb keeps only in-frame clones here, not all; method: immunoSEQ multiplex PCR. In the table there are 150,000 to 250,000 clones, 82% of which are singletons. The donors (healthy individuals) were bone marrow donors. On this clone: Its target is not known.

The study, taken as a whole, reports: When the data were analyzed later, several of the most significant clusters appeared to be linked to common viral pathogens. Other equally common chains were less clonally expanded than HLA-associated TCR beta chains, a later analysis showed.

The sequencing sample was made of PBMCs. The source of this sequence is a boy between 2 and 10 years old in good health and CMV-seronegative.

Here the CDR3 DNA reads TGTGCCAGCAGCGGGACCAAGGGGGCTTTCTTT. Amino acids: CASSGTKGAFF. V gene TRBV9 combines with J gene TRBJ1-1; TRBD1 might be the D (5 bases). The CDR3 has 11 residues. Germline V CDR1 and CDR2: SGDLS, YYNGEE. V lost 3 bases, J lost 11 bases, and 11 bases lay in between.